The sequence of this T cell receptor beta chain was determined in a study of OX40 agonist ivuxolimab in advanced cancers. The table came from immunoSEQ multiplex PCR; TCRdb's copy has only in-frame clones and leaves some out. The sample lists about 95,000 clones, approximately 85% seen once, with 3.8% in the top ten. Unmatched junction bases numbered 9, after V lost 7 bases and J lost 0 bases. CDR3 size: 17 residues. Germline V CDR1 and CDR2: SNHLY, FYNNEI. The clonotype was recovered from an adult with an advanced solid tumor such as melanoma, head and neck, liver or kidney cancer. The chain recombines TRBV2 with TRBJ2-3; TRBD2 aligns across 11 bases. The sequencing used CD4+ or CD8+ T cells sorted from blood, collected in a trial of the OX40 agonist ivuxolimab. The CDR3 bases are TGTGCCAGCATGGGGACTAGCGGACCCCCTAGCACAGATACGCAGTATTTT. Its translation is CASMGTSGPPSTDTQYF. Full variable domain (remainder filled in from reference TRBV2 and TRBJ2-3): EPEVTQTPSHQVTQMGQEVILRCVPISNHLYFYWYRQILGQKVEFLVSFYNNEISEKSEIFDDQFSVERPDGSNFTLKIRSTKLEDSAMYFCASMGTSGPPSTDTQYFGPGTRLTVL.